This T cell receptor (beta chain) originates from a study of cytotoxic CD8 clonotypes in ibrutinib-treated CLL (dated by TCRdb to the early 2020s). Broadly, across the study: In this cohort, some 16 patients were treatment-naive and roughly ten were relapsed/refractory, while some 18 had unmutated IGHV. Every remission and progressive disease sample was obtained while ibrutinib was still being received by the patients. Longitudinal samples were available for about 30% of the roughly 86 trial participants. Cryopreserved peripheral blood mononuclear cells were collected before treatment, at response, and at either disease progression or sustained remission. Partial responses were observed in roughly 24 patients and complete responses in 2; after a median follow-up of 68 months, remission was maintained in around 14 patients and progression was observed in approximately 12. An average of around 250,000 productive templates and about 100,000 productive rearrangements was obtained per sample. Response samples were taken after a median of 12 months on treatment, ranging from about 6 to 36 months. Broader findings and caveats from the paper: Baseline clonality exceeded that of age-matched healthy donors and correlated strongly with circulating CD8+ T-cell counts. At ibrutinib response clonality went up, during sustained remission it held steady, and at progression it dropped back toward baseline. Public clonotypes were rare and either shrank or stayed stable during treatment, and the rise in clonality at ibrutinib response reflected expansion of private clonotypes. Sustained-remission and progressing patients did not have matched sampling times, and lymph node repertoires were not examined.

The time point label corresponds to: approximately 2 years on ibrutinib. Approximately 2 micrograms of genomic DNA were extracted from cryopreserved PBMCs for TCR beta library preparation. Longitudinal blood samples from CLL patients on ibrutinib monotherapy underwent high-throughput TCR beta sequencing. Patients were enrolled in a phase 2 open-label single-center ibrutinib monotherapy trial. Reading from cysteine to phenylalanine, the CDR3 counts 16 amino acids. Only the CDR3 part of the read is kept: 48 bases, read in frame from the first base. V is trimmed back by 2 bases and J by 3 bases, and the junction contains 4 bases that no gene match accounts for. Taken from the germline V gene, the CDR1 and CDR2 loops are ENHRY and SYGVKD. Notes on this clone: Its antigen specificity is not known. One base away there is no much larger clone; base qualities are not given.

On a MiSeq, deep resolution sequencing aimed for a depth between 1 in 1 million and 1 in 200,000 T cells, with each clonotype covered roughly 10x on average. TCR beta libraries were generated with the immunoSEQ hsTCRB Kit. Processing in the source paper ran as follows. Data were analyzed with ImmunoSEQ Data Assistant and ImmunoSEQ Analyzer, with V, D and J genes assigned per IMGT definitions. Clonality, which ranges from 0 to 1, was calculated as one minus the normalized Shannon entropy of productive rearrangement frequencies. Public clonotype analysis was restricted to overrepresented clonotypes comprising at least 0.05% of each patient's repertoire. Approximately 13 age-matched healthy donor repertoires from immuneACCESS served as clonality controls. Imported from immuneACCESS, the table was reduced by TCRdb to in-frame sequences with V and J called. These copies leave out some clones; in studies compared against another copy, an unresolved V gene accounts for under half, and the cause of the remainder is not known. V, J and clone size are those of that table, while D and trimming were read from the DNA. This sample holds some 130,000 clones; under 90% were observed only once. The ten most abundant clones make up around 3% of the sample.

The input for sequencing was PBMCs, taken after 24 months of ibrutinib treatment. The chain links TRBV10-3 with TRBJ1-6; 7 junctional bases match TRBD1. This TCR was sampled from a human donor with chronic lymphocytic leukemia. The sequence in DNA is TGTGCCATCAGTGAGGCCGGGACAGACTATAATTCACCCCTCCACTTT. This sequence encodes CAISEAGTDYNSPLHF.